This T cell receptor beta chain was sequenced during a study of CD8+ T cells in alopecia areata. General study points: Scalp clonality dropped significantly under tofacitinib, as did expanded CD8+ top-100 clones.

This clone has at least ten counts. Its cognate antigen is unknown. TCR sequencing used cDNA made by reverse transcription of extracted RNA. Clones were read by immunoSEQ multiplex PCR, and TCRdb kept only the in-frame ones, dropping some. The data show some 190,000 clones, roughly 60% seen once. Documented treatment: oral pan-JAK inhibitor, 5-10 mg twice daily. The CDR3 loop spans 16 amino acids. Germline CDR1 and CDR2: SGHTA and FQGNSA. Trimming at V came to 1 base and at J to 2 bases, leaving 0 bases not matched to a gene. This TCR was sampled from a human donor with alopecia areata. The rearrangement uses TRBV7-2 and TRBJ2-5, with 14 bases lining up with TRBD2. Sequenced here: CD4+ T cells sorted from blood, sampled at week 24, from a patient treated with tofacitinib. The CDR3 here is CASSLGTSGGQETQYF. The DNA for the CDR3 is TGTGCCAGCAGCTTAGGGACTAGCGGGGGGCAAGAGACCCAGTACTTC.